The TCR beta chain described here comes from a study of blood T cells in healthy people across ages (dated by TCRdb to the mid-2010s). About the investigation overall: In model experiments, template switching captured roughly one uniquely barcoded TCR beta cDNA molecule for every two T cells. Age-related changes in TCR beta repertoire diversity were measured in the study by deep sequencing normalized with unique cDNA molecular identifiers. The donors were split into four age groups: young (average around 15 years), middle-aged (roughly 42), aged (approximately 59) and long-lived (roughly 86). To avoid experimental bias, donors of different ages were distributed randomly across sequencing lanes. Two additional independent replicas of 1 million unique cDNA reads from the same blood draw were analyzed for two donors (one aged 18 to 30 and one aged 80 or older). What the research found in general, with its limitations: Observed TCR beta diversity per million T cells fell roughly linearly with age, and a significant reduction was already apparent by age roughly 40. Compared with the aged group, the long-lived group had more naive CD4+ T cells, fewer expanded clones and increased TCR diversity, a pattern suggesting age selection. Because donor CMV infection status was unknown, age-related changes in expanded clonotypes were potentially confounded. Estimates of total diversity from one million sequenced T cells were regarded as lower bounds and underestimates. Since profiling was done on bulk unsorted PBMCs, naive and antigen-experienced compartments could not be conclusively compared. The percentage of naive T cells measured by flow cytometry correlated strongly with observed TCR beta diversity.

Donors were roughly 40 systemically healthy Caucasian individuals from Russia aged about 6 to 100 years. Approximately 10 milliliters of peripheral blood were collected from each donor into EDTA-treated Vacutainer tubes. PBMCs were isolated by Ficoll-Paque density-gradient centrifugation, with at least 6 million obtained per sample. Trizol reagent was used to extract total RNA from the PBMCs, yielding at least 5 micrograms per sample. The percentages of naive CD45RAhigh/CD27high T cells were determined by flow cytometry on a PBMC aliquot from every donor. The method behind the library was 5' RACE. Sequencing used an Illumina HiSeq 2500. A second PCR of roughly 7 to 11 cycles was performed with a sample-barcoded 5' primer and a J-beta primer mix. Each TCR beta cDNA molecule received a unique molecular identifier from a template-switch 5' adaptor carrying 12 random nucleotides. Each sample yielded at least 3 million CDR3-containing paired-end reads. First-strand cDNA synthesis was performed from all RNA using the Mint cDNA synthesis kit, with priming by a TRBC-specific oligonucleotide. Following uracil-DNA glycosylase treatment, all cDNA underwent a first 18-cycle PCR with the universal primers M1SS and BC2_uni_R. For the original study's pipeline: For normalization, 1 million high-quality reads, each with a distinct molecular identifier, were randomly selected from each sample. Reads sharing molecular identifiers were discarded rather than binned into consensus sequences. CDR3 identification, clonotype clustering and error correction used MiTCR with a Q25 quality threshold and the strictest error-elimination algorithm. A nonparametric unseen species model with Euler transformation was used to estimate a lower bound on total TCR beta diversity. The raw public reads went through TCRdb reprocessing: fastp at Q25, MiXCR clone calling, in-frame beta chains kept. Rows with one shared CDR3 protein collapse into an entry with the most common genes and DNA. TCRdb, not the authors, supplied the V and J calls. The sample has 1,100,000 or so distinct CDR3 sequences on record, more than 40% of them singletons. Approximately 17% of the sample rests with the top ten.

This clonotype showed up just a few times. Its antigen is not yet known. The record has no base qualities; no much larger clone is one base away. V sheds 3 bases and J sheds 1 base, leaving 16 bases between their ends. From a lookup of the germline V gene, CDR1 and CDR2 are SGHVS and FQNEAQ. The CDR3, from cysteine to phenylalanine, totals 16 residues. Here the CDR3 DNA is all that survives: 48 bases in frame from base 1. The sequencing sample was made of blood. The TCR comes from a woman aged 60-70 years in good health. The chain is encoded by TRBV7-8 joined to TRBJ2-7; a tentative D call is TRBD1 (6 bases match). The DNA sequence is as follows: TGTGCCAGCAGCTTTCTCTCGGACAGACTGTCCTACGAGCAGTACTTC. The resulting protein is CASSFLSDRLSYEQYF.